The 24 T cell receptor beta chains in this list originate from one sample, sequenced in a study of T cell changes during pregnancy in multiple sclerosis. Method: immunoSEQ multiplex PCR; TCRdb's copy keeps in-frame clones and lacks some. The sample consists of tens of thousands of clones, 75% to 90% of them appearing once. The source was CD4+ T cells from peripheral blood mononuclear cells, collected in the first trimester of pregnancy. Receptor source: a female donor with multiple sclerosis, enrolled in a pregnancy study.

This clone has ten or more counts. V and J are TRBV28 and TRBJ1-6, with TRBD1 identical over 8 bases. CDR1 is MDHEN and CDR2 is SYDVKM in the germline V gene. J was trimmed by 8 bases and V by 0 bases; bases with no gene match: 3. CDR3 length equals 15 residues. The CDR3 DNA reads TGTGCCAGCAGTTTATGGACAGGGGACTATTCACCCCTCCACTTT. This gives the protein CASSLWTGDYSPLHF.

The chain combines TRBV30 with TRBJ2-7; D unresolved. The CDR3 consists of 11 residues. V was clipped by 7 bases and J by 0 bases, with 7 bases between them. Germline V CDR1 and CDR2: GTSNPN, SVGIG (reference sequence). The CDR3 loop reads CAYQVSYEQYF. The CDR3 coding sequence is TGTGCCTACCAGGTCTCCTACGAGCAGTACTTC.

The rearrangement joins TRBV10-3 to TRBJ2-2, with 8 bases aligning to TRBD2. Unmatched junction bases numbered 2, after V lost 2 bases and J lost 0 bases. The CDR3 covers 16 residues. In germline, CDR1 is ENHRY, CDR2 SYGVKD. The CDR3 is CAISEPSGSNTGELFF. The CDR3 nucleotides read TGTGCCATCAGTGAGCCTAGCGGGTCGAACACCGGGGAGCTGTTTTTT.

V gene TRBV7-2 combines with J gene TRBJ1-2; unclear D gene. This CDR3 is built from 17 residues. Germline V CDR1 and CDR2: SGHTA, FQGNSA. The ends were cut back, 5 bases at V and 2 bases at J, with 21 bases in the middle. This CDR3 is CASSRRLSPRGNYGYTF. The CDR3, as DNA: TGTGCCAGCAGCCGGAGGTTGTCCCCGCGGGGAAACTATGGCTACACCTTC.

The chain employs TRBV28 and TRBJ2-6; a possible D gene is TRBD1 (5 bases). Per germline, CDR1 MDHEN and CDR2 SYDVKM. V lost 3 bases and J 0 bases, leaving 9 bases between the germline ends. There are 16 residues in the CDR3. CDR3 coding DNA: TGTGCCAGCAGTTTCATGACAGACTCTGGGGCCAACGTCCTGACTTTC. It encodes CASSFMTDSGANVLTF.

The V gene is TRBV7-9, the J gene TRBJ2-6, with 10 bases fitting TRBD1. This CDR3 comprises 19 residues. Germline lookup yields CDR1 SEHNR and CDR2 FQNEAQ (reference sequence). J was trimmed by 1 base and V by 4 bases; bases with no gene match: 10. CDR3 nucleotides: TGTGCCAGCAGCTCAAATAGCCCGGGACAGGGGTCTGGGGCCAACGTCCTGACTTTC. This sequence encodes CASSSNSPGQGSGANVLTF. The full variable domain, in which reference TRBV7-9 and TRBJ2-6 provide the parts outside the CDR3, is DTGVSQNPRHKITKRGQNVTFRCDPISEHNRLYWYRQTLGQGPEFLTYFQNEAQLEKSRLLSDRFSAERPKGSFSTLEIQRTEQGDSAMYLCASSSNSPGQGSGANVLTFGAGSRLTVL.

The chain carries TRBV7-6 and TRBJ2-2, with D maybe TRBD2 (6 bases). Looked up from germline, CDR1 is SGHVS and CDR2 is FNYEAQ. The CDR3 covers 15 residues. V was clipped by 1 base and J by 4 bases, with 10 bases between them. CDR3 sequence reads: CASSLETRPTGELFF. Here the CDR3 DNA reads TGTGCCAGCAGCTTAGAGACTAGGCCCACCGGGGAGCTGTTTTTT. The whole variable domain, filled in from reference TRBV7-6 and TRBJ2-2, reads GAGVSQSPRYKVTKRGQDVALRCDPISGHVSLYWYRQALGQGPEFLTYFNYEAQQDKSGLPNDRFSAERPEGSISTLTIQRTEQRDSAMYRCASSLETRPTGELFFGEGSRLTVL.

This chain links TRBV5-1 with TRBJ2-7; D possibly corresponds to TRBD1 (6 bases). CDR3 length equals 14 residues. V lost 0 bases, J lost 0 bases, and 7 bases lay in between. Germline values: CDR1 SGHRS, CDR2 YFSETQ. The CDR3 here is CASSLEDSSYEQYF. In DNA form, the CDR3 reads TGCGCCAGCAGCTTGGAGGACAGCTCCTACGAGCAGTACTTC.

The chain joins TRBV6-6 to TRBJ2-2; the match to TRBD2 covers 7 bases. In germline, CDR1 is MNHNY, CDR2 SVGAGI (reference sequence). Germline trimming cut 7 bases from V and 4 bases from J; bases unmatched to any gene: 6. CDR3 length: 14 residues. CDR3 in amino acids: CASKAGESTGELFF. DNA for the CDR3: TGTGCCAGCAAGGCGGGGGAGAGCACCGGGGAGCTGTTTTTT.

The V and J genes are TRBV7-8 and TRBJ2-2; TRBD1 matches 11 bases. Germline CDR1 and CDR2: SGHVS and FQNEAQ. The CDR3 is 19 amino acids. V was clipped by 8 bases and J by 1 base; unmatched bases: 15. This CDR3 is CASRLRGTGGGLNTGELFF. CDR3 nucleotides: TGTGCCAGCCGTCTAAGAGGGACAGGGGGAGGCCTGAACACCGGGGAGCTGTTTTTT.

This clone has a single count. The chain employs TRBV19 and TRBJ1-1; D call uncertain. Germline values: CDR1 LNHDA, CDR2 SQIVND (reference sequence). The CDR3 extends over 14 amino acids. V lost 4 bases to trimming and J lost 0 bases, with 9 bases between them. The CDR3 DNA is TGTGCCAGTAGTACCCAGATCATGAACACTGAAGCTTTCTTT. Translation gives CASSTQIMNTEAFF.

V usage is TRBV14 and J usage is TRBJ1-2; 7 bases align to TRBD1. V gave up 1 base and J gave up 4 bases; unmatched junction bases: 6. The CDR3 is made up of 15 amino acids. Per the germline V gene, CDR1 is SGHDN and CDR2 is FVKESK. CDR3 bases: TGTGCCAGCAGCCAAGGACTGACAGGGACCTATGGCTACACCTTC. Translation gives CASSQGLTGTYGYTF.

V and J are TRBV27 and TRBJ2-7; TRBD1 aligns across 7 bases. The germline V gene encodes CDR1 MNHEY and CDR2 SMNVEV (reference sequence). Trimming removed 8 bases from V and 2 bases from J; junction bases left unmatched: 6. The CDR3 loop spans 13 amino acids. This CDR3 is CASHKTGAYEQYF. The DNA of the CDR3 is TGTGCCAGCCACAAAACAGGGGCCTACGAGCAGTACTTC.

The chain joins TRBV9 to TRBJ1-1; D is undetermined. The CDR3 has 13 amino acids. Germline V gene data show CDR1 as SGDLS and CDR2 as YYNGEE. Trimming shortened V by 5 bases and J by 3 bases, and 11 bases separated the two germline ends. Written as DNA, the CDR3 is TGTGCCAGCAGTTTCGATCAGGACACTGAAGCTTTCTTT. Its translation: CASSFDQDTEAFF.

V usage is TRBV9 and J usage is TRBJ2-3; 8 bases align to TRBD2. This CDR3 has 15 residues. Germline CDR1 SGDLS, CDR2 YYNGEE. The junction had 1 base not matched to a gene; V was cut back by 0 bases and J by 1 base. The CDR3 protein is CASSVVGRGTDTQYF. The CDR3 nucleotides read TGTGCCAGCAGCGTAGTCGGGAGGGGCACAGATACGCAGTATTTT. Full variable domain (remainder filled in from reference TRBV9 and TRBJ2-3): DSGVTQTPKHLITATGQRVTLRCSPRSGDLSVYWYQQSLDQGLQFLIQYYNGEERAKGNILERFSAQQFPDLHSELNLSSLELGDSALYFCASSVVGRGTDTQYFGPGTRLTVL.

Only one count was recorded for this clone. This chain links TRBV5-1 with TRBJ2-1; 12 bases match TRBD2. Germline loops: CDR1 SGHRS, CDR2 YFSETQ. V shed 4 bases, J shed 2 bases, and the junction held 4 bases outside the gene matches. This CDR3 has 16 amino acids. The CDR3 coding sequence is TGCGCCAGCAGCACATCTAGCGGGAGGGCCTACAATGAGCAGTTCTTC. It encodes CASSTSSGRAYNEQFF.

The chain combines TRBV5-4 with TRBJ1-6; 11 positions match TRBD1. This CDR3 comprises 17 residues. With V trimmed by 4 bases and J by 5 bases, 8 bases remained unmatched. Germline V gene data show CDR1 as SGHNT and CDR2 as YYREEE (reference sequence). DNA for the CDR3: TGTGCCAGCAGCACCGGACAGGGGGCAAGGCATAATTCACCCCTCCACTTT. It is translated as CASSTGQGARHNSPLHF.

This chain links TRBV11-2 with TRBJ2-3; D perhaps matches TRBD2 (6 bases). Trimming shortened V by 8 bases and J by 0 bases, and 15 bases separated the two germline ends. Germline CDR1 is SGHAT and CDR2 is FQNNGV. The CDR3 consists of 15 residues. The CDR3 loop is CASENQGLSTDTQYF. In DNA, the CDR3 is TGTGCCAGCGAAAACCAGGGACTCAGCACAGATACGCAGTATTTT.

The chain uses TRBV30 and TRBJ1-2, with D maybe TRBD1 (5 bases). Germline V gene data show CDR1 as GTSNPN and CDR2 as SVGIG (reference sequence). This CDR3 has 12 residues. Trimming took off 4 bases at V and 8 bases at J, with 14 bases between the two ends. The CDR3 DNA reads as TGTGCCTGGACCGCAGGGTGGCGGGGCTACACCTTC. Residues: CAWTAGWRGYTF.

This chain's CDR3 is CASSLRTRGHNEQFF. The CDR3 DNA sequence: TGTGCCAGCAGTCTCCGGACTAGGGGACACAATGAGCAGTTCTTC. This chain links TRBV27 with TRBJ2-1; 7 bases fit TRBD2. V gave up 5 bases and J gave up 5 bases; unmatched junction bases: 9. The germline gives CDR1 MNHEY, CDR2 SMNVEV (reference sequence). CDR3 length: 15 residues.

The V and J genes are TRBV11-2 and TRBJ2-1, with D perhaps matching TRBD2 (6 bases). Germline CDR1 and CDR2: SGHAT and FQNNGV. V dropped 8 bases and J dropped 7 bases, with 21 bases sitting between them. CDR3 length: 15 residues. The CDR3 sequence: CASRPTGRSVNEQFF. As DNA, the CDR3 is TGTGCCAGCCGACCTACGGGGAGGTCCGTAAATGAGCAGTTCTTC.

The gene calls are TRBV6-5 and TRBJ2-1, with TRBD2 matching 9 bases. The CDR3 has 15 residues. V shed 0 bases and J 9 bases; nucleotides not matched to a gene: 6. Germline CDR1 is MNHEY and CDR2 is SVGAGI. The CDR3 loop reads CASSYSAGGPSEQFF. The CDR3 region has the DNA TGTGCCAGCAGTTACTCGGCGGGGGGGCCGTCTGAGCAGTTCTTC.

The chain couples TRBV2 to TRBJ1-4, with D possibly being TRBD1 (5 bases). CDR3 length: 16 residues. The germline gives CDR1 SNHLY, CDR2 FYNNEI. V shed 6 bases and J shed 2 bases, with 16 bases lying between them. Here the CDR3 reads CASRWTSGRTNEKLFF. DNA for the CDR3: TGTGCCAGCAGATGGACCTCAGGGAGGACTAATGAAAAACTGTTTTTT.

The rearrangement joins TRBV7-3 to TRBJ2-5, with 8 bases fitting TRBD1. The CDR3 is 13 amino acids. Per germline, CDR1 SGHTA and CDR2 FQGTGA. Trimming removed 3 bases from V and 4 bases from J; junction bases left unmatched: 1. The CDR3: CASSFDRGETQYF. In nucleotides, the CDR3 is TGTGCCAGCAGCTTTGACAGGGGAGAGACCCAGTACTTC. Full variable domain (missing parts from reference TRBV7-3 and TRBJ2-5): GAGVSQTPSNKVTEKGKYVELRCDPISGHTALYWYRQSLGQGPEFLIYFQGTGAADDSGLPNDRFFAVRPEGSVSTLKIQRTERGDSAVYLCASSFDRGETQYFGPGTRLLVL.